The 3 T cell receptor beta chains in this list originate from one sample, sequenced in a study of T cells in Graves' hyperthyroidism and ophthalmopathy. The CDR3 regions of TCR beta were amplified from RNA transcripts. When the TCR CDR3 underwent first-round RT-PCR, the HTBI primer set was used. TCRdb reprocessed the multiplex PCR reads via MiXCR and lists one record per CDR3 protein. The sample records 20,000 to 30,000 distinct CDR3 sequences, nearly 45% being singletons. The specimen was blood. Receptors were obtained from a woman aged 25 to 39 with Graves' hyperthyroidism.

J is TRBJ1-5 and V is TRBV20-1; the D gene is possibly TRBD1 (6 bases). V lost 4 bases and J lost 3, with 10 bases in between. The CDR3 is 13 residues long. Germline loops: CDR1 DFQATT, CDR2 SNEGSKA (reference sequence). DNA for the CDR3: TGCAGTGCTATCCGGGACAACAATCAGCCCCAGCATTTT. Its protein is CSAIRDNNQPQHF.

Sample share makes this clonotype medium-sized (0.01 to 0.1%). The chain joins TRBV10-1 to TRBJ2-1; D unresolved. The V gene's germline CDR1 is WNHNN and CDR2 SYGVQD (reference sequence). The ends were cut back, 2 bases at V and 7 bases at J, with 3 bases in the middle. This CDR3 has 11 residues. DNA for the CDR3: TGCGCCAGCAGTGAGGGAAATGAGCAGTTCTTC. It translates to CASSEGNEQFF.

This clonotype was seen only a few times. V is TRBV29-1 and J is TRBJ2-5; the match to TRBD1 covers 8 bases. CDR1 and CDR2 from the germline V gene are SQVTM and ANQGSEA. V shed 8 bases, J shed 4 bases, and the junction held 3 bases outside the gene matches. This CDR3 has 11 residues. CDR3 residues: CSLGQGETQYF. Here the CDR3 DNA reads TGCAGCCTAGGACAGGGAGAGACCCAGTACTTC.